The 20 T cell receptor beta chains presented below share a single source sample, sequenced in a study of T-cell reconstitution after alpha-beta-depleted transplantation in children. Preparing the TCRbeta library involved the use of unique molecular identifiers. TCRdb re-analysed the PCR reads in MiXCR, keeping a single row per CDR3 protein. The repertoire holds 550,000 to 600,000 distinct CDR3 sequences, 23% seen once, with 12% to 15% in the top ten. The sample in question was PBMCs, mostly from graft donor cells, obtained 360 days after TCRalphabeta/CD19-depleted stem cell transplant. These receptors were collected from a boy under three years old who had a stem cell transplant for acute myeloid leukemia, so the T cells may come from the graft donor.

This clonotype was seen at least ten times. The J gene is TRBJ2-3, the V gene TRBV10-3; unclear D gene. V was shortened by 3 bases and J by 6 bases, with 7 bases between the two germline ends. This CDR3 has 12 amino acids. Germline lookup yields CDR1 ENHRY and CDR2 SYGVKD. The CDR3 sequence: CAISEARDTQYF. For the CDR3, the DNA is TGTGCCATCAGTGAAGCCCGCGATACGCAGTATTTT.

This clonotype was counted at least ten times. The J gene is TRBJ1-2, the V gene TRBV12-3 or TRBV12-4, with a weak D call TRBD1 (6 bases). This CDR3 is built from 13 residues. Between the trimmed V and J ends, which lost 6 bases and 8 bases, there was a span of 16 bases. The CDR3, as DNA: TGTGCCAGCAGGTCTCAGGGGCGTGGGGGCTACACCTTC. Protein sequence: CASRSQGRGGYTF.

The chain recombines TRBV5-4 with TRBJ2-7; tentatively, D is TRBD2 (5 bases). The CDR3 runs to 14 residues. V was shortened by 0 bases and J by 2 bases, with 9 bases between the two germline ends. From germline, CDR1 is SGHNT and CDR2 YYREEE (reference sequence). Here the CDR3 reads CASSLGTSAYEQYF. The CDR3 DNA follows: TGTGCCAGCAGCTTGGGTACTAGTGCCTACGAGCAGTACTTC.

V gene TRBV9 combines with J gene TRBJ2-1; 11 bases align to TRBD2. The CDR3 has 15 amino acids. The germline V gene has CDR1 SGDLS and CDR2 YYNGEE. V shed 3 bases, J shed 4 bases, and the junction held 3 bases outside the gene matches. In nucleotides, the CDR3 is TGTGCCAGCAGCGAACTAGCGGGGGATTACAATGAGCAGTTCTTC. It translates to CASSELAGDYNEQFF. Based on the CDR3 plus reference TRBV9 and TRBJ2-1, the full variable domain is DSGVTQTPKHLITATGQRVTLRCSPRSGDLSVYWYQQSLDQGLQFLIQYYNGEERAKGNILERFSAQQFPDLHSELNLSSLELGDSALYFCASSELAGDYNEQFFGPGTRLTVL.

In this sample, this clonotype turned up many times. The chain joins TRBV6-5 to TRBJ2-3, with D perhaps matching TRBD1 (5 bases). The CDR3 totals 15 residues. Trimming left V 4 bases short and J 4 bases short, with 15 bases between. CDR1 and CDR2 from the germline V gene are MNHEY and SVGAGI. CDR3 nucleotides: TGTGCCAGCAGTTCGTTTGGACACGCAGCAGATACGCAGTATTTT. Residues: CASSSFGHAADTQYF.

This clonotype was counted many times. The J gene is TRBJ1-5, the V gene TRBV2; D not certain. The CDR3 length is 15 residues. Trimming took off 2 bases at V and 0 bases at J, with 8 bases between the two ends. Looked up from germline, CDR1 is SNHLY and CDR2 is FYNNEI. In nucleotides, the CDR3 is TGTGCCAGCAGTGAAATCGAGTATAGCAATCAGCCCCAGCATTTT. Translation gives CASSEIEYSNQPQHF.

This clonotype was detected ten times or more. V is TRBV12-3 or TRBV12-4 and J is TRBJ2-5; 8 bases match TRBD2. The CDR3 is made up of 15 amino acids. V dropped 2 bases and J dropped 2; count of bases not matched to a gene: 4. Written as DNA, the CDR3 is TGTGCCAGCAGTTTAAGGCGGGGGGTTCAAGAGACCCAGTACTTC. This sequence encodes CASSLRRGVQETQYF.

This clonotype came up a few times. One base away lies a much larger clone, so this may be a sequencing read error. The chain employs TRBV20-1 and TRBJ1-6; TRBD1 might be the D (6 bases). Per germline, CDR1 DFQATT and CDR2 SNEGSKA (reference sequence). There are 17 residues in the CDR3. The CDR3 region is CCARDDTGHEYNSPLHF. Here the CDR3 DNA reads TGCTGTGCTAGAGATGACACGGGACACGAATATAATTCACCCCTCCACTTT.

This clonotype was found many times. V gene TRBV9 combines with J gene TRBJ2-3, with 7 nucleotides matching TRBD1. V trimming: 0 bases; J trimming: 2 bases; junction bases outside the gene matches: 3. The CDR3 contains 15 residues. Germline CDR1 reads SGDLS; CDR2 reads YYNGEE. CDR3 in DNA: TGTGCCAGCAGCGTAGACGGGACAGCCACAGATACGCAGTATTTT. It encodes CASSVDGTATDTQYF.

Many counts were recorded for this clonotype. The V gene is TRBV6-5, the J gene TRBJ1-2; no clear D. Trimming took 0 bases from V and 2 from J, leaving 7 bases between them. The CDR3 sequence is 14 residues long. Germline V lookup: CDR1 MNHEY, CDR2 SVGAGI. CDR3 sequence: CASSYSGKNYGYTF. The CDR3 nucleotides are TGTGCCAGCAGTTACTCAGGGAAAAACTATGGCTACACCTTC.

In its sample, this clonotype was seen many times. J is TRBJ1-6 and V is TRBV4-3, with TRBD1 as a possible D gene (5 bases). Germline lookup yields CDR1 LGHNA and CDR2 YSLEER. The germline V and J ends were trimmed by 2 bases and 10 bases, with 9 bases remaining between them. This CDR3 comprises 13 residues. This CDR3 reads CASSQNGASPLHF. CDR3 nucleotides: TGCGCCAGCAGCCAAAACGGGGCCTCACCCCTCCACTTT.

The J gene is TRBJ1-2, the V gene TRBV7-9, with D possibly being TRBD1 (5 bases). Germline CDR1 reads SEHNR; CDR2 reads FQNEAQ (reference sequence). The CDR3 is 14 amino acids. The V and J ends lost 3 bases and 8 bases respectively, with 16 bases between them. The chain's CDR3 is CASSFESGIGGYTF. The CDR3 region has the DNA TGTGCCAGCAGCTTTGAGTCAGGGATTGGCGGCTACACCTTC.

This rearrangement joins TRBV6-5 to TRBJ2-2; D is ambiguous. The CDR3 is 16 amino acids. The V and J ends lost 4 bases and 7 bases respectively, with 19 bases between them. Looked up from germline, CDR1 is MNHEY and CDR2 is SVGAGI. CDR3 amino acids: CASSSPRTRPGGELFF. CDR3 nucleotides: TGTGCCAGCAGTTCTCCCCGGACCCGTCCGGGCGGGGAGCTGTTTTTT.

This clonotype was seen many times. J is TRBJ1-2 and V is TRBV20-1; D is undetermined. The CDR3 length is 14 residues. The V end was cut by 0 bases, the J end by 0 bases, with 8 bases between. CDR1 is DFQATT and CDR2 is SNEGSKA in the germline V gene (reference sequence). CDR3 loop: CSARDRRANYGYTF. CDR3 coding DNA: TGCAGTGCTAGAGATAGGCGAGCTAACTATGGCTACACCTTC.

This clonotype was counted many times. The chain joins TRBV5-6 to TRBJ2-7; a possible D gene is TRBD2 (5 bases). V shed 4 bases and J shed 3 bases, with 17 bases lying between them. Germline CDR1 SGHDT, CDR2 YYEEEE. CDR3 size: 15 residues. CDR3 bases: TGTGCCAGCAGCCGATTTCTAGACGGGAACTACGAGCAGTACGTC. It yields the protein CASSRFLDGNYEQYV.

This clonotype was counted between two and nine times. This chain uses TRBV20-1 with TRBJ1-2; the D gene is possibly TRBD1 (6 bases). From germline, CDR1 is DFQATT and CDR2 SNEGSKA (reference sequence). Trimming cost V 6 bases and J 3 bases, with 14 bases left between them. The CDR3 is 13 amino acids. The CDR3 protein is CSAGPGEDYGYTF. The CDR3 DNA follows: TGCAGTGCGGGGCCAGGGGAAGACTATGGCTACACCTTC.

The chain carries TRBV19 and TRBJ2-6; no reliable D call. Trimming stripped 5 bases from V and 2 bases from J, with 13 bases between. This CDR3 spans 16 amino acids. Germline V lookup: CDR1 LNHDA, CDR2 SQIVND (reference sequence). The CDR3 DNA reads TGTGCCAGTAGTCCCCCCGGTAGGGCTGGGGCCAACGTCCTGACTTTC. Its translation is CASSPPGRAGANVLTF.

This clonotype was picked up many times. CDR3 sequence: CASSLGRGFEAGELFF. The DNA of the CDR3 is TGTGCCAGCAGCTTAGGAAGGGGATTTGAAGCCGGGGAGCTGTTTTTT. V is TRBV7-9 and J is TRBJ2-2; TRBD1 might be the D (5 bases). The germline V gene has CDR1 SEHNR and CDR2 FQNEAQ (reference sequence). CDR3 size: 16 residues. V was cut by 1 base and J by 6 bases, with 15 bases left in between.

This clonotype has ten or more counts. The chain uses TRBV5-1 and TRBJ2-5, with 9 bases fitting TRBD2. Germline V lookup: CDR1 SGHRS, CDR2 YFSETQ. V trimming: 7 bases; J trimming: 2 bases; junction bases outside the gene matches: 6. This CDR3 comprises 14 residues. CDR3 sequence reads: CASSGGLAQETQYF. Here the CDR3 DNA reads TGCGCCAGCTCAGGAGGACTAGCGCAAGAGACCCAGTACTTC.

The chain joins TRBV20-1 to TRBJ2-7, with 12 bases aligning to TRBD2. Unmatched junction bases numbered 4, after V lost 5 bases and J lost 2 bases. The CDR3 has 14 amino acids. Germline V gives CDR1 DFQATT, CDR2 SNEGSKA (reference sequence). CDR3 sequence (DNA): TGCAGTGCTGCTAGCGGGGGGGTCCCCTACGAGCAGTACGTC. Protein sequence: CSAASGGVPYEQYV.